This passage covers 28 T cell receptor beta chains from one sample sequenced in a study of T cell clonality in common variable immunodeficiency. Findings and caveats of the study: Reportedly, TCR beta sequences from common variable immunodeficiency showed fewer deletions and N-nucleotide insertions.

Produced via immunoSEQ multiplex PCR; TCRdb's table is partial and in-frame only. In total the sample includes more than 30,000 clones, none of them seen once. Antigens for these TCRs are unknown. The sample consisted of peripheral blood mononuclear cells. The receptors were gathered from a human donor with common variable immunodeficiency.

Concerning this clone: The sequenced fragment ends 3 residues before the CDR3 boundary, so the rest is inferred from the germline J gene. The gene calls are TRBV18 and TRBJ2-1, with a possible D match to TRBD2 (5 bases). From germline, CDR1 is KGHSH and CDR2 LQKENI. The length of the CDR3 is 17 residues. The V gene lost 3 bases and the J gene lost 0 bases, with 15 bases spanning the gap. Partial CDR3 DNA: TGTGCCAGCTCACCGACGGTCCGGGGTAGCTCCTACAATGAG. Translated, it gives CASSPTVRGSSYNE. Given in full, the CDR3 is CASSPTVRGSSYNEQFF. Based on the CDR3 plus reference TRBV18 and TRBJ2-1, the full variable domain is NAGVMQNPRHLVRRRGQEARLRCSPMKGHSHVYWYRQLPEEGLKFMVYLQKENIIDESGMPKERFSAEFPKEGPSILRIQQVVRGDSAAYFCASSPTVRGSSYNEQFFGPGTRLTVL.

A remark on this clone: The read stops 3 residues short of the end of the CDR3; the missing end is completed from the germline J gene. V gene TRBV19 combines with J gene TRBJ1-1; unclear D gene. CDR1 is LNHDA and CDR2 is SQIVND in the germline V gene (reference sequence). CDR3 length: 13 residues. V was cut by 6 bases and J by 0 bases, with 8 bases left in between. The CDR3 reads CASRIPVNTEAFF. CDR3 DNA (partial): TGTGCCAGTAGAATCCCAGTGAACACTGAA. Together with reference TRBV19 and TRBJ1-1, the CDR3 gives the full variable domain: DGGITQSPKYLFRKEGQNVTLSCEQNLNHDAMYWYRQDPGQGLRLIYYSQIVNDFQKGDIAEGYSVSREKKESFPLTVTSAQKNPTAFYLCASRIPVNTEAFFGQGTRLTVV.

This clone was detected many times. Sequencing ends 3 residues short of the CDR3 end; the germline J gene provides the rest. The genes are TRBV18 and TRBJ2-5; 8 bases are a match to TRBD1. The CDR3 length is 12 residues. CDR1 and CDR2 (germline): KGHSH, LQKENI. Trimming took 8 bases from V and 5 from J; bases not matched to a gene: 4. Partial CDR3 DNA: TGTGCCAGCCGGGACAGGAGTGAGACC. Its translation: CASRDRSET. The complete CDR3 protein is CASRDRSETQYF.

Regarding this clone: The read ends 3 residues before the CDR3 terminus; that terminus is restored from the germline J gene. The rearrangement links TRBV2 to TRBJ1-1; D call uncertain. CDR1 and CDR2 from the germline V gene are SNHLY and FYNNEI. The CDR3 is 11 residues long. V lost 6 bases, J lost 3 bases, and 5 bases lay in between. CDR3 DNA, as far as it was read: TGTGCCAGCAGCCCGTACACTGAA. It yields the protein CASSPYTE. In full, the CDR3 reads CASSPYTEAFF.

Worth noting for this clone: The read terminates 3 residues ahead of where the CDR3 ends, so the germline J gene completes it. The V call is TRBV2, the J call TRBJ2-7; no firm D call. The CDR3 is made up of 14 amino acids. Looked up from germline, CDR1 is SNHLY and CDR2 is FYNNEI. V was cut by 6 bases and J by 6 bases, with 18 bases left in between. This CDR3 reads CASRWAGVLSEQYF. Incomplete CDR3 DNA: TGTGCCAGCAGATGGGCAGGTGTACTCAGCGAG.

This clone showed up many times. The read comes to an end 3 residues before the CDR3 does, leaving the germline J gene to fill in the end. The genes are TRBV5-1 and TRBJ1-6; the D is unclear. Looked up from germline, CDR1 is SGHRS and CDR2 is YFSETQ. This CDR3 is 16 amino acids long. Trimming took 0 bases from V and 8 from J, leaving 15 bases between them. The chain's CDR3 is CASSLDRPSADSPLHF. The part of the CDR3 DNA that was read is TGCGCCAGCAGCTTGGATCGGCCATCGGCGGATTCACCC.

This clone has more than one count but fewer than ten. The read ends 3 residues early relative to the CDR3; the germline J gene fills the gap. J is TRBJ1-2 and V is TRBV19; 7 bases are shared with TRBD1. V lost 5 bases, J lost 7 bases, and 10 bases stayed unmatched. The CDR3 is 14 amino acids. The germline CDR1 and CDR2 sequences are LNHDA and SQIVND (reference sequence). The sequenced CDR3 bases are TGTGCCAGTAGTGCCTCGACAGGGTGGATTGGC. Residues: CASSASTGWIG. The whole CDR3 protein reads CASSASTGWIGYTF.

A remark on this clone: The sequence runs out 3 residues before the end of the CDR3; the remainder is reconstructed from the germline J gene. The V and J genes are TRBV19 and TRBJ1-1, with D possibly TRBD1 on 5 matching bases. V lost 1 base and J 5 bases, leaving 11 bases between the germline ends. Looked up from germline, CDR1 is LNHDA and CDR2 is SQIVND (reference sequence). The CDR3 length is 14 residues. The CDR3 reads CASSIGGVETEAFF. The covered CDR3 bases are TGTGCCAGTAGTATAGGAGGGGTTGAAACTGAA.

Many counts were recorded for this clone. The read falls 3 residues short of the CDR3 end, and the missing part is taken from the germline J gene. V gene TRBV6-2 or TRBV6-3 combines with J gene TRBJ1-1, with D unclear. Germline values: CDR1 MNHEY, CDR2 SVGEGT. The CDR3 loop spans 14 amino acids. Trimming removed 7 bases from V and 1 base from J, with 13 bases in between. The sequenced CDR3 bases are TGTGCCAGCAAACTAATCAGTGGGAACACTGAA. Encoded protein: CASKLISGNTE. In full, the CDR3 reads CASKLISGNTEAFF.

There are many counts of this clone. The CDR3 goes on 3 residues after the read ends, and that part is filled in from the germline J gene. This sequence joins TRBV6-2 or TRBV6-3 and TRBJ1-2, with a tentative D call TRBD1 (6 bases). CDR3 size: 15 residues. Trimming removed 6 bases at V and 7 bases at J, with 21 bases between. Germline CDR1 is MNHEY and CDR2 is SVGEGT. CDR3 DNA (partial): TGTGCCAGCAGCCAACTCCAGGGGTTCGTAGGTGGC. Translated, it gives CASSQLQGFVGG. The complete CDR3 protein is CASSQLQGFVGGYTF.

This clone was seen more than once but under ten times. Partial CDR3 DNA: TGCGCCAGCAGCTTGGATGGGGCAGCTGGAAACACC. Encoded protein: CASSLDGAAGNT. The CDR3 in its entirety is CASSLDGAAGNTIYF. This rearrangement joins TRBV5-1 to TRBJ1-3, with a weak D call TRBD1 (5 bases). The read finishes 3 residues shy of the CDR3 end, and the germline J gene is used to complete it. V lost 0 bases and J 2 bases, leaving 9 bases between the germline ends. Germline V gene lookup returns CDR1 SGHRS and CDR2 YFSETQ. The CDR3 has 15 amino acids.

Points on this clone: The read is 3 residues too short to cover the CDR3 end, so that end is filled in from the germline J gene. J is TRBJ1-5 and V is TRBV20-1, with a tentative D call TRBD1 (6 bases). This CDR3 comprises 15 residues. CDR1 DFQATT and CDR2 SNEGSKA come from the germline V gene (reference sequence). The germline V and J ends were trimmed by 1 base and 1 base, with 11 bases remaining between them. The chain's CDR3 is CSARGGQESNQPQHF. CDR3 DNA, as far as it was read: TGCAGTGCTAGAGGGGGGCAGGAGAGCAATCAGCCC.

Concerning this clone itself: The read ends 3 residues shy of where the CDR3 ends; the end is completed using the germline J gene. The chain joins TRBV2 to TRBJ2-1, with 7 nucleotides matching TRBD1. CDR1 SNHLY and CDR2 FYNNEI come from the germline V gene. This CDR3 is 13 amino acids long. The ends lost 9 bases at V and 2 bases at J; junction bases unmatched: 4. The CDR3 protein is CARGQVTYNEQFF. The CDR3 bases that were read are TGTGCCAGAGGACAGGTCACCTACAATGAG.

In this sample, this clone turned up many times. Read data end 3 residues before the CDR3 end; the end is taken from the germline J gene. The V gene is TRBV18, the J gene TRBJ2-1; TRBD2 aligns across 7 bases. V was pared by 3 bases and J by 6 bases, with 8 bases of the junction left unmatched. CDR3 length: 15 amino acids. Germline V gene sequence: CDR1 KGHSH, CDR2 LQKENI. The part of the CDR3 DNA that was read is TGTGCCAGCTCACCTCTAGCGGAGGGCTCCAATGAG. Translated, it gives CASSPLAEGSNE. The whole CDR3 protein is CASSPLAEGSNEQFF. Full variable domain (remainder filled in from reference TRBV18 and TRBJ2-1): NAGVMQNPRHLVRRRGQEARLRCSPMKGHSHVYWYRQLPEEGLKFMVYLQKENIIDESGMPKERFSAEFPKEGPSILRIQQVVRGDSAAYFCASSPLAEGSNEQFFGPGTRLTVL.

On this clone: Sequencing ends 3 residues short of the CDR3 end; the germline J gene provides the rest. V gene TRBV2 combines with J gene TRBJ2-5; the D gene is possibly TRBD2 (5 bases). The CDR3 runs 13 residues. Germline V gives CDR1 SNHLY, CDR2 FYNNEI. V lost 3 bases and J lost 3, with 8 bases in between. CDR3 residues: CASSELAKETQYF. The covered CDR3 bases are TGTGCCAGCAGTGAGTTAGCGAAAGAGACC.

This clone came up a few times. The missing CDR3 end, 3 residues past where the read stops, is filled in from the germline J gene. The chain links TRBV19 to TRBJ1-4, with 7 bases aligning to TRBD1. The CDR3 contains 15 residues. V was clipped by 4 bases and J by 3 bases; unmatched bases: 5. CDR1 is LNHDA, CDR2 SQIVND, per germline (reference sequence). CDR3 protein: CASSTLQGSNEKLFF. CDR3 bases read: TGTGCCAGTAGTACCTTACAGGGGTCTAATGAAAAA.

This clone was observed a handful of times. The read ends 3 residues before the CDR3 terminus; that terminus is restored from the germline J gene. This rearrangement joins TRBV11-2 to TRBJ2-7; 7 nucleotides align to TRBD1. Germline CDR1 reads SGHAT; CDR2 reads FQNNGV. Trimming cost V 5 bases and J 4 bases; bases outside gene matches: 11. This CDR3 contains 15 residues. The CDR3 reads CASSAHRDRSYEQYF. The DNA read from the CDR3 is TGTGCCAGCAGCGCACACCGGGACAGATCTTACGAG.

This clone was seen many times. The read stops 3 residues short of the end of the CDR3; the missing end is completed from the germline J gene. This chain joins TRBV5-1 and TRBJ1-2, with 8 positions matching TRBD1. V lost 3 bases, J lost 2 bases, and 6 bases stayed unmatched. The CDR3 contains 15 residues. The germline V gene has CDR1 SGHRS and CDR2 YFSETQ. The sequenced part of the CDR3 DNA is TGCGCCAGCAGCTCGTCGGACAGGGCGAACTATGGC. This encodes CASSSSDRANYG. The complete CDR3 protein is CASSSSDRANYGYTF.

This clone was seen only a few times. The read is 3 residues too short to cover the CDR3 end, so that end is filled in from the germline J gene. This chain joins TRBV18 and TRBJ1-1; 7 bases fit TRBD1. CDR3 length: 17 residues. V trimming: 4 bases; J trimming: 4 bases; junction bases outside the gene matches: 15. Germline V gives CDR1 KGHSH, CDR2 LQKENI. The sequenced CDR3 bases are TGTGCCAGCTCACGGGGGGCGGGACAGACATTAACCACTGAA. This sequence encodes CASSRGAGQTLTTE. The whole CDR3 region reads CASSRGAGQTLTTEAFF.

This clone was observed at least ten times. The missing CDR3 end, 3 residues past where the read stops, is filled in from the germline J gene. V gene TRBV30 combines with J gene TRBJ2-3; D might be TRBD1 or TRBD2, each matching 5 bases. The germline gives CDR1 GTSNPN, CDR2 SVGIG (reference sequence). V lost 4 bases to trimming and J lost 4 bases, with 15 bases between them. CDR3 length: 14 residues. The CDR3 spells CAWNEGKTADTQYF. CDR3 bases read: TGTGCCTGGAATGAGGGGAAGACGGCAGATACG.

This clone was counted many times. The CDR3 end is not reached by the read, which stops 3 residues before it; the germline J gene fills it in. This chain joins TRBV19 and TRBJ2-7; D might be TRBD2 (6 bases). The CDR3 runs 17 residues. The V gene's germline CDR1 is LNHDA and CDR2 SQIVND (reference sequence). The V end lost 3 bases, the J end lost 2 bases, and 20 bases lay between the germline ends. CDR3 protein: CASSMVSLAGWAYEQYF. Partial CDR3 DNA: TGTGCCAGTAGTATGGTCTCTCTGGCGGGGTGGGCCTACGAG.

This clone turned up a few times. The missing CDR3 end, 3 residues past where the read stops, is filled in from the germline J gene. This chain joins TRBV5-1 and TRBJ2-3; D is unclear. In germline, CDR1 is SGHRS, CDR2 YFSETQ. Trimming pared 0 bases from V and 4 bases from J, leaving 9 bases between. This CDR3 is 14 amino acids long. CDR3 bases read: TGCGCCAGCAGCTTGGCCCTAGATGCAGATACG. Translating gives CASSLALDADT. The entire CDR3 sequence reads CASSLALDADTQYF.

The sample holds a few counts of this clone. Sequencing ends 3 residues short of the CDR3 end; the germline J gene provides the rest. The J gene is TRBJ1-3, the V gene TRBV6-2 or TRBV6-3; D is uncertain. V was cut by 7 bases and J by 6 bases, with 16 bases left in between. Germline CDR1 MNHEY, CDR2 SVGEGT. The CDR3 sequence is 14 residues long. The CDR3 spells CASTDPSGSNTIYF. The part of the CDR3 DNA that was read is TGTGCCAGCACTGACCCCTCGGGGTCAAACACC.

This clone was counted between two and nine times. CDR3 DNA (partial): TGTGCCAGTAAGCCGGACACGGGAAACTCTGGAAACACC. Its protein is CASKPDTGNSGNT. The complete CDR3 reads CASKPDTGNSGNTIYF. The rearrangement uses TRBV19 and TRBJ1-3; D is possibly TRBD1 (5 bases). The read ends 3 residues before the CDR3 terminus; that terminus is restored from the germline J gene. Trimming removed 7 bases from V and 0 bases from J, with 16 bases in between. The CDR3 contains 16 residues. Germline V gives CDR1 LNHDA, CDR2 SQIVND (reference sequence).

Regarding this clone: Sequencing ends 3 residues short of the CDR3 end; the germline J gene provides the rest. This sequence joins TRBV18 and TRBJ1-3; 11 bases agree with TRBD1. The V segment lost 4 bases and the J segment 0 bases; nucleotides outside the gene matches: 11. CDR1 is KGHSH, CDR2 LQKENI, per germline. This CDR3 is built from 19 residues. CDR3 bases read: TGTGCCAGCTCACGAACAACGGGACAGGGGGATTACTCTGGAAACACC. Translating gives CASSRTTGQGDYSGNT. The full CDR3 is CASSRTTGQGDYSGNTIYF.

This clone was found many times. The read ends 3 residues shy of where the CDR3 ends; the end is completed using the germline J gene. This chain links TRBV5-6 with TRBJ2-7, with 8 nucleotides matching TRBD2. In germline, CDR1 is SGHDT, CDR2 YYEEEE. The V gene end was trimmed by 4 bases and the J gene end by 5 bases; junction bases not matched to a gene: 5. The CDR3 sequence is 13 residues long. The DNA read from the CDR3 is TGTGCCAGCAGCCCCGCGGGGGGCCACGAG. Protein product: CASSPAGGHE. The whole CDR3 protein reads CASSPAGGHEQYF. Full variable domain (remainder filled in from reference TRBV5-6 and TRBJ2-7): DAGVTQSPTHLIKTRGQQVTLRCSPKSGHDTVSWYQQALGQGPQFIFQYYEEEERQRGNFPDRFSGHQFPNYSSELNVNALLLGDSALYLCASSPAGGHEQYFGPGTRLTVT.

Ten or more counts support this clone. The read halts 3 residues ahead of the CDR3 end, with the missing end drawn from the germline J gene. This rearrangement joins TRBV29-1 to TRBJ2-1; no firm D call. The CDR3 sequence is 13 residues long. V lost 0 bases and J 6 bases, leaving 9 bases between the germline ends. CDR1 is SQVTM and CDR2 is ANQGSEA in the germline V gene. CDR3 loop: CSVEENPSNEQFF. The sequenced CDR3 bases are TGCAGCGTTGAAGAAAACCCCAGCAATGAG.

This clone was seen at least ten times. The CDR3 region is CASSLTGRGETQYF. CDR3 DNA, as far as it was read: TGCGCCAGCAGCTTGACAGGGAGAGGGGAGACC. The chain recombines TRBV5-1 with TRBJ2-5, with D tentatively TRBD1 (6 bases). Sequencing ends 3 residues short of the CDR3 end; the germline J gene provides the rest. This CDR3 has 14 amino acids. From germline, CDR1 is SGHRS and CDR2 YFSETQ. The V end lost 1 base, the J end lost 5 bases, and 12 bases lay between the germline ends.